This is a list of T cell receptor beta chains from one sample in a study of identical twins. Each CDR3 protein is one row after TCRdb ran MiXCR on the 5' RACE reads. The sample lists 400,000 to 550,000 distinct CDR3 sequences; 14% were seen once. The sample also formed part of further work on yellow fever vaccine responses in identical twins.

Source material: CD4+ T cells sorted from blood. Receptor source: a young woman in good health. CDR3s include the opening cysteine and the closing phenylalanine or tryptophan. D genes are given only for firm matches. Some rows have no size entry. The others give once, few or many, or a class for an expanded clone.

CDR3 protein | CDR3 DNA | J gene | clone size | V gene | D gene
CASSPQGARNTQYF | TGTGCCAGCAGCCCGCAGGGGGCGAGGAATACGCAGTATTTT | TRBJ2-3 | few | TRBV5-6 | TRBD1
CSSSGANTGELFF | TGCAGTTCGTCCGGGGCGAACACCGGGGAGCTGTTTTTT | TRBJ2-2 | many | TRBV20-1 | -
CASESGQRTGELFF | TGTGCCAGCGAATCGGGACAGAGAACCGGGGAGCTGTTTTTT | TRBJ2-2 | few | TRBV2 | TRBD1
CASRQSGQIYNEQFF | TGTGCCAGCCGCCAAAGCGGACAGATATACAATGAGCAGTTCTTC | TRBJ2-1 | few | TRBV27 | -
CASSDALAGSHSPLHF | TGTGCCAGCAGTGATGCCCTAGCGGGGTCCCACTCACCCCTCCACTTT | TRBJ1-6 | few | TRBV6-1 | -
CASSSNTGTGPKSGNYGYTF | TGTGCCAGCAGCTCGAACACCGGGACAGGGCCAAAAAGTGGAAACTATGGCTACACCTTC | TRBJ1-2 | - | TRBV11-2 | TRBD1
CASSPPSADTQYF | TGTGCCAGCAGCCCACCCTCGGCGGATACGCAGTATTTT | TRBJ2-3 | few | TRBV11-1 | -
CASSLVEGAGGITGELFF | TGTGCCAGCAGCCTCGTGGAGGGAGCGGGAGGAATCACCGGGGAGCTGTTTTTT | TRBJ2-2 | - | TRBV11-1 | TRBD2
CASIKRRTGELFF | TGTGCCAGCATCAAGCGTCGGACCGGGGAGCTGTTTTTT | TRBJ2-2 | many | TRBV5-6 | -
CAISVSTGTGYGYTF | TGTGCCATCAGTGTATCGACCGGGACAGGGTATGGCTACACCTTC | TRBJ1-2 | - | TRBV10-3 | TRBD1
CASSGGTGNFYEQYF | TGTGCCAGCAGTGGAGGGACAGGGAATTTCTACGAGCAGTACTTC | TRBJ2-7 | - | TRBV6-2/TRBV6-3 | TRBD1
CSATPGLADTQYF | TGCAGTGCAACCCCGGGCCTGGCAGATACGCAGTATTTT | TRBJ2-3 | many | TRBV20-1 | -
CASRPTFGDWETQYF | TGTGCCAGCAGACCGACCTTCGGGGATTGGGAGACCCAGTACTTC | TRBJ2-5 | many | TRBV7-2 | -
CASSPVSGLAGLDNEQFF | TGTGCCAGCTCACCAGTTAGTGGACTAGCGGGATTAGACAATGAGCAGTTCTTC | TRBJ2-1 | - | TRBV18 | TRBD2
CASSMGWSGTQYF | TGTGCCAGTAGTATGGGATGGAGTGGTACGCAGTATTTT | TRBJ2-3 | - | TRBV19 | -